The 5 T cell receptor beta chains listed next were all sequenced from one sample in a study of cytomegalovirus exposure and HLA in healthy donors. The PCR used 60 Vbeta and 13 Jbeta primers. Sequencing used immunoSEQ multiplex PCR; TCRdb keeps in-frame clones, though not all of them. The sample holds about 50,000 clones. Specimen: PBMCs. These receptors all stem from a woman aged 60 to 75 in good health and CMV-seropositive.

This chain links TRBV4-1 with TRBJ2-7, with D possibly being TRBD1 (5 bases). This CDR3 has 14 residues. The germline V and J ends were trimmed by 3 bases and 0 bases, with 9 bases remaining between them. Germline V lookup: CDR1 MGHRA, CDR2 YSYEKL. This CDR3 reads CASSHLQGSYEQYF. The CDR3 nucleotides read TGCGCCAGCAGCCACCTCCAGGGCTCCTACGAGCAGTACTTC.

On this clone: Within the sample, other DNA sequences also encode this same CDR3. V gene TRBV28 combines with J gene TRBJ1-6, with a possible D match to TRBD1 (5 bases). The CDR3 loop spans 15 amino acids. Looked up from germline, CDR1 is MDHEN and CDR2 is SYDVKM. V gave up 7 bases and J gave up 6 bases, with 16 bases separating them. This CDR3 reads CASTVINGGNSPLHF. In DNA form, the CDR3 reads TGTGCCAGCACTGTAATTAACGGGGGTAATTCACCCCTCCACTTT.

CDR3 region: CASSQTGAEAFF. DNA for the CDR3: TGTGCCAGCAGCCAAACGGGTGCTGAAGCTTTCTTT. This chain links TRBV2 with TRBJ1-1; D is unclear. The germline V and J ends were trimmed by 6 bases and 6 bases, with 11 bases remaining between them. The V gene's germline CDR1 is SNHLY and CDR2 FYNNEI. The CDR3 totals 12 residues.

The chain carries TRBV4-1 and TRBJ2-7; 9 bases are a match to TRBD1. V lost 1 base and J lost 2; bases outside the gene matches: 3. The germline gives CDR1 MGHRA, CDR2 YSYEKL. The CDR3 loop spans 15 amino acids. Written as DNA, the CDR3 is TGCGCCAGCAGCCAAGCGGGACAGGGCACCTACGAGCAGTACTTC. Protein product: CASSQAGQGTYEQYF.

The chain is built from TRBV11-2 and TRBJ1-1; no clear D gene. CDR3 length equals 14 residues. Trimming shortened V by 5 bases and J by 7 bases, and 17 bases separated the two germline ends. Germline V gene data show CDR1 as SGHAT and CDR2 as FQNNGV. CDR3 sequence reads: CASSRDNITIEAFF. The CDR3 DNA reads as TGTGCCAGCAGCCGCGATAATATAACCATTGAAGCTTTCTTT.